This T cell receptor (beta chain) was captured by sequencing in a study of blood T cell repertoires in COVID-19. Study at large: Researchers got acute and convalescent COVID-19 samples from the United States, Italy and Spain. PBMCs, B-cell-depleted T cells, or T cells were the source of the cDNA or gDNA that made up the material.

This clone appeared a single time. Some clones are missing from TCRdb's copy, which holds only in-frame ones; the method was immunoSEQ multiplex PCR. The table includes fewer than 450,000 clones, roughly 84% detected once. Between the trimmed V and J ends, which lost 3 bases and 8 bases, there was a span of 13 bases. Germline lookup yields CDR1 LNHNV and CDR2 YYDKDF (reference sequence). This CDR3 has 14 residues. The study recruited people aged 18 to 89 years across about two dozen US areas. For recovered donors of Cohort 3, there were two negative PCRs, clearance, or symptom resolution. This TCR was recovered from a woman in her thirties who had recovered from COVID-19. Sequenced sample: PBMCs or T cells enriched from blood (not recorded which). This chain uses TRBV15 with TRBJ1-4; D is unresolved. CDR3 coding DNA: TGTGCCACCAGCAGGACCGGGATGGGGGAAAAACTGTTTTTT. Residues: CATSRTGMGEKLFF. The full variable domain, rest sourced from reference TRBV15 and TRBJ1-4, is DAMVIQNPRYQVTQFGKPVTLSCSQTLNHNVMYWYQQKSSQAPKLLFHYYDKDFNNEADTPDNFQSRRPNTSFCFLDIRSPGLGDTAMYLCATSRTGMGEKLFFGSGTQLSVL.